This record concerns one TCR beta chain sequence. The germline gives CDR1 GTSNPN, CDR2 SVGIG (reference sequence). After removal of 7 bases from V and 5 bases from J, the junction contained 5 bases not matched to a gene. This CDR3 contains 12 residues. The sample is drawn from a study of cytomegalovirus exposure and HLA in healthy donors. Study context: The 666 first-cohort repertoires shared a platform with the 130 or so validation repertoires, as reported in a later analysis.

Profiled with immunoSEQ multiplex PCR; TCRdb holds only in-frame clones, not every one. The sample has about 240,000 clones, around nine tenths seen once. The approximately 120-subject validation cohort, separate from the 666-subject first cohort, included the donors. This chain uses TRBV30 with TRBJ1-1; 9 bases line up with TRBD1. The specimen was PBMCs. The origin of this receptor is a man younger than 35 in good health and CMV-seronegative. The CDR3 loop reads CASETGGTEAFF. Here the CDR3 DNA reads TGTGCCTCCGAGACAGGGGGGACTGAAGCTTTCTTT. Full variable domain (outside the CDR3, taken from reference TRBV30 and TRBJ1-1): SQTIHQWPATLVQPVGSPLSLECTVEGTSNPNLYWYRQAAGRGLQLLFYSVGIGQISSEVPQNLSASRPQDRQFILSSKKLLLSDSGFYLCASETGGTEAFFGQGTRLTVV.